The 15 T cell receptor beta chains below were found in one sample sequenced in a study of T cell changes during pregnancy in multiple sclerosis. The table came from immunoSEQ multiplex PCR; TCRdb's copy has only in-frame clones and leaves some out. The table has tens of thousands of clones, around nine tenths seen once; the top ten hold less than 4%. The sequencing here drew on peripheral blood, taken in the first trimester of pregnancy. These receptor sequences come from a female donor in good health, enrolled as a control in a pregnancy study.

This clone showed up just once. The rearrangement links TRBV2 to TRBJ2-5, with TRBD1 matching 9 bases. Germline assignment: CDR1 SNHLY and CDR2 FYNNEI. The J segment lost 4 bases and the V segment lost 2 bases, leaving 8 bases of the junction unmatched. The CDR3 contains 16 residues. CDR3 region: CASSEIGTGKVETQYF. The CDR3 DNA sequence: TGTGCCAGCAGTGAAATTGGGACAGGGAAGGTAGAGACCCAGTACTTC.

This clone is a singleton in its sample. V and J are TRBV5-5 and TRBJ2-5, with D perhaps matching TRBD1 (6 bases). Germline V gene sequence: CDR1 SGHKS, CDR2 YYEKEE (reference sequence). The CDR3 is made up of 13 amino acids. Between the trimmed V and J ends, which lost 5 bases and 4 bases, there was a span of 12 bases. Written as DNA, the CDR3 is TGTGCCAGCAGTGCGGACAGCCTAGAGACCCAGTACTTC. Translating gives CASSADSLETQYF.

This chain joins TRBV19 and TRBJ1-2, with 9 bases matching TRBD1. CDR1 is LNHDA and CDR2 is SQIVND in the germline V gene (reference sequence). Losses at the gene ends were 3 bases for V and 2 bases for J; bases not matched to a gene: 4. CDR3 size: 15 residues. CDR3 in amino acids: CASSIAGTGNYGYTF. The DNA of the CDR3 is TGTGCCAGTAGTATCGCCGGGACAGGGAACTATGGCTACACCTTC.

CDR3 residues: CASSRQGSSNEKLFF. CDR3 bases: TGTGCCAGCAGCAGACAGGGATCGTCTAATGAAAAACTGTTTTTT. This chain connects TRBV7-9 to TRBJ1-4; 7 bases align to TRBD1. The V gene end was trimmed by 5 bases and the J gene end by 3 bases; junction bases not matched to a gene: 6. Germline V gene lookup returns CDR1 SEHNR and CDR2 FQNEAQ (reference sequence). The CDR3 contains 15 residues. The whole variable domain, filled in from reference TRBV7-9 and TRBJ1-4, reads DTGVSQNPRHKITKRGQNVTFRCDPISEHNRLYWYRQTLGQGPEFLTYFQNEAQLEKSRLLSDRFSAERPKGSFSTLEIQRTEQGDSAMYLCASSRQGSSNEKLFFGSGTQLSVL.

This sequence joins TRBV29-1 and TRBJ2-7; 7 positions match TRBD2. This CDR3 has 15 residues. The ends lost 6 bases at V and 7 bases at J; junction bases unmatched: 18. CDR1 SQVTM and CDR2 ANQGSEA come from the germline V gene. In nucleotides, the CDR3 is TGCAGCGTGGGGGATGGTGGGAGGGCAATAGAGGAGCAGTACTTC. Translated, it gives CSVGDGGRAIEEQYF.

The rearrangement uses TRBV12-5 and TRBJ1-2, with TRBD1 identical over 10 bases. The germline gives CDR1 LGHNT, CDR2 FRNRAP. Losses at the gene ends were 5 bases for V and 5 bases for J; bases not matched to a gene: 5. The CDR3 runs 14 residues. This chain's CDR3 is CASGLDRGPYGYTF. CDR3 coding DNA: TGTGCTAGTGGTCTCGACAGGGGGCCGTATGGCTACACCTTC.

The chain has TRBV4-2 and TRBJ1-1; TRBD1 might be the D (5 bases). Trimming removed 0 bases at V and 1 base at J, with 15 bases between. CDR3 length: 17 amino acids. CDR1 is LGHNA and CDR2 is YNFKEQ in the germline V gene. This CDR3 reads CASSQDADMARNTEAFF. As DNA, the CDR3 is TGTGCCAGCAGCCAAGATGCGGACATGGCGAGGAACACTGAAGCTTTCTTT.

As concerns this clone: This likely comes from a read error, as the CDR3 has no conserved phenylalanine or tryptophan at its end. No DNA is shown, since the ends of the CDR3 on it are uncertain; the CDR3 is the one TCRdb lists. The gene calls are TRBV18 and TRBJ2-7; TRBD1 is the table's D call, not checked against the DNA. Germline CDR1 and CDR2: KGHSH and LQKENI. Inclusive of both ends, the CDR3 amounts to 13 amino acids. The CDR3 reads CASSFRERDILEL.

The chain uses TRBV6-5 and TRBJ2-7, with D perhaps matching TRBD1 (6 bases). CDR3 length: 13 residues. Germline V lookup: CDR1 MNHEY, CDR2 SVGAGI. The V and J ends lost 0 bases and 4 bases respectively, with 7 bases between them. The CDR3 loop is CASSYSTGYEQYF. As DNA, the CDR3 is TGTGCCAGCAGTTACTCGACAGGTTACGAGCAGTACTTC.

The gene calls are TRBV6-5 and TRBJ2-2; 7 bases are a match to TRBD1. Germline lookup yields CDR1 MNHEY and CDR2 SVGAGI. The V gene end was trimmed by 5 bases and the J gene end by 5 bases; junction bases not matched to a gene: 5. The CDR3 extends over 14 amino acids. CDR3 in DNA: TGTGCCAGCAGTCCCCTGACAGGGACCGGGGAGCTGTTTTTT. Its protein is CASSPLTGTGELFF.

V usage is TRBV7-9 and J usage is TRBJ1-2, with 7 bases matching TRBD1. V was clipped by 4 bases and J by 2 bases; unmatched bases: 10. The CDR3 runs to 16 residues. CDR1 SEHNR and CDR2 FQNEAQ come from the germline V gene (reference sequence). The CDR3 protein is CASSYNDREWNYGYTF. The DNA for the CDR3 is TGTGCCAGCAGCTATAACGACAGGGAATGGAACTATGGCTACACCTTC.

This rearrangement joins TRBV7-9 to TRBJ2-5; D possibly corresponds to TRBD1 (6 bases). V was shortened by 5 bases and J by 5 bases, with 15 bases between the two germline ends. This CDR3 is 14 amino acids long. Germline CDR1 is SEHNR and CDR2 is FQNEAQ (reference sequence). The CDR3 nucleotides read TGTGCCAGCAGCCTACAGGGCGCTGGGGAGACCCAGTACTTC. Its protein product is CASSLQGAGETQYF.

The CDR3 loop reads CASNRDRDSYEQYF. The CDR3 nucleotides read TGTGCCAGCAACCGGGACAGAGACTCCTACGAGCAGTACTTC. J is TRBJ2-7 and V is TRBV19; 7 bases match TRBD1. Trimming took 9 bases from V and 0 from J; bases not matched to a gene: 8. The CDR3 runs 14 residues. The V gene's germline CDR1 is LNHDA and CDR2 SQIVND (reference sequence).

V and J are TRBV6-5 and TRBJ1-1; D is perhaps TRBD1 (6 bases). The germline V and J ends were trimmed by 0 bases and 11 bases, with 10 bases remaining between them. This CDR3 comprises 12 residues. CDR1 is MNHEY, CDR2 SVGAGI, per germline. This chain's CDR3 is CASSYSKGGAFF. The CDR3 DNA reads TGTGCCAGCAGTTACTCGAAAGGGGGTGCTTTCTTT.

This rearrangement joins TRBV27 to TRBJ2-5; 9 nucleotides line up with TRBD1. Germline loops: CDR1 MNHEY, CDR2 SMNVEV (reference sequence). This CDR3 is built from 13 residues. The ends lost 6 bases at V and 4 bases at J; junction bases unmatched: 3. CDR3 sequence reads: CASRRQGGETQYF. In DNA, the CDR3 is TGTGCCAGCAGAAGACAGGGGGGAGAGACCCAGTACTTC.